These 6 T cell receptor beta chains share one sample of origin, sequenced in a study of T cell responses to AZD1222 COVID-19 vaccine. Method: immunoSEQ multiplex PCR; TCRdb's copy keeps in-frame clones and lacks some. Of about 120,000 clones in the sample, roughly four fifths were seen once. The material was peripheral blood, obtained on day 0 of AZD1222 vaccination. These receptors were obtained from an adult in good health.

V and J are TRBV5-6 and TRBJ1-2, with D possibly matching TRBD1 (5 bases). Germline loops: CDR1 SGHDT, CDR2 YYEEEE. Trimming took 4 bases from V and 1 from J, leaving 14 bases between them. CDR3 size: 15 residues. The CDR3 DNA follows: TGTGCCAGCAGCCCCCGCGGGGGGAATAACTATGGCTACACCTTC. It specifies CASSPRGGNNYGYTF.

The chain employs TRBV28 and TRBJ2-1, with D hard to call. Per germline, CDR1 MDHEN and CDR2 SYDVKM. Trimming removed 3 bases at V and 3 bases at J, with 12 bases between. The CDR3 is made up of 15 amino acids. CDR3 DNA: TGTGCCAGCAGTTTCGTTATGGACGGCTACAATGAGCAGTTCTTC. It is translated as CASSFVMDGYNEQFF.

The chain has TRBV27 and TRBJ2-7; 10 nucleotides line up with TRBD2. Germline V lookup: CDR1 MNHEY, CDR2 SMNVEV (reference sequence). Trimming at V came to 6 bases and at J to 3 bases, leaving 8 bases not matched to a gene. The CDR3 has 15 residues. This CDR3 reads CASRPLAGPRYEQYF. The CDR3 DNA reads as TGTGCCAGCAGGCCACTAGCGGGACCACGCTACGAGCAGTACTTC.

J is TRBJ1-6 and V is TRBV5-4; 10 positions match TRBD1. J lost 7 bases, V lost 4 bases, and 5 bases had no gene match. The CDR3 totals 15 residues. Germline CDR1 and CDR2: SGHNT and YYREEE (reference sequence). DNA for the CDR3: TGTGCCAGCAGCCTGAGGGGACAGGGGAATTCACCCCTCCACTTT. It translates to CASSLRGQGNSPLHF.

Only a few counts were recorded for this clone. The CDR3 loop is CARSRLYYRGHYYGYTF. The CDR3 DNA follows: TGTGCCAGAAGCCGCTTATATTACAGGGGACATTACTATGGCTACACCTTC. The chain combines TRBV5-3 with TRBJ1-2; 7 nucleotides align to TRBD1. TRBV5-3 falls under the ORF class, with uncertain function. V was pared by 4 bases and J by 3 bases, with 15 bases of the junction left unmatched. The CDR3 is 17 residues long.

This chain connects TRBV5-1 to TRBJ1-1; 8 bases are a match to TRBD1. Germline V gene data show CDR1 as SGHRS and CDR2 as YFSETQ. Trimming cost V 4 bases and J 11 bases; bases outside gene matches: 7. The CDR3 runs to 12 residues. Here the CDR3 DNA reads TGCGCCAGCAGCGCCAGGGGGCAATGGGCTTTCTTT. Protein: CASSARGQWAFF.